This TCR beta chain was documented in a study of cytomegalovirus exposure and HLA in healthy donors. Study-level findings and limits: Equally common other TCR beta chains were less clonally expanded than HLA-associated ones, a later analysis found.

With respect to this clone: Antigen unknown.

As for the donors, each was a healthy bone marrow donor. The CDR3 is 11 amino acids. The trim removed 6 bases at V and 12 bases at J, leaving 11 bases unmatched. Germline CDR1 is SQVTM and CDR2 is ANQGSEA. The study ran its PCR with 60 Vbeta and 13 Jbeta primers. Here immunoSEQ multiplex PCR was the method, and the copy in TCRdb shows in-frame clones only, minus some. The table shows 200,000 or so clones, with around 73% occurring only once. The sequence was obtained from a male donor in good health and CMV-seronegative. This chain uses TRBV29-1 with TRBJ2-7; 7 bases fit TRBD2. Specimen: PBMCs. The CDR3: CSVVGGLGMYF. The CDR3 DNA reads as TGCAGCGTCGTCGGTGGACTAGGGATGTACTTC.